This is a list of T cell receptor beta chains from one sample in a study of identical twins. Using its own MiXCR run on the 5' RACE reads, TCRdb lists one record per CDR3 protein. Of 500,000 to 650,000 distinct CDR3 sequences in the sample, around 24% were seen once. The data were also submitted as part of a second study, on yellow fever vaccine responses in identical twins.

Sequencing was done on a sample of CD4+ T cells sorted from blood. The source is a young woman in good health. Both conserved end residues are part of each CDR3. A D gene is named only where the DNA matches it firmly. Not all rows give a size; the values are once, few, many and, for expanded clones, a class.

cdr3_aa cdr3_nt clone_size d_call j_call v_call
CSARWPYSYEQYF TGCAGTGCTAGATGGCCATACTCCTACGAGCAGTACTTC few NA TRBJ2-7 TRBV20-1
CASSQDWLAEDTDTQYF TGTGCCAGCAGCCAAGATTGGCTAGCGGAAGACACAGATACGCAGTATTTT NA TRBD2 TRBJ2-3 TRBV14
CASSQPLAGVGTPYEQYF TGCGCCAGCAGCCAACCACTAGCGGGAGTAGGAACCCCTTACGAGCAGTACTTC few TRBD2 TRBJ2-7 TRBV4-1
CSAAPFSGNAYNEQFF TGCAGTGCTGCCCCTTTCAGCGGGAACGCCTACAATGAGCAGTTCTTC few TRBD2 TRBJ2-1 TRBV20-1
CASSLAVGRDYNEQFF TGTGCCAGCAGCTTGGCGGTCGGCAGGGACTACAATGAGCAGTTCTTC few NA TRBJ2-1 TRBV5-5
CASSLAGTSGEFF TGCGCCAGCAGCTTGGCCGGGACTAGCGGTGAGTTCTTC NA TRBD2 TRBJ2-1 TRBV5-1
CASSPDRMREQYF TGTGCCAGCAGCCCCGACAGAATGAGGGAGCAGTACTTC few NA TRBJ2-7 TRBV12-3/TRBV12-4
CSAISLAGGSYEQYF TGCAGTGCTATCTCCCTAGCGGGAGGTTCTTACGAGCAGTACTTC NA TRBD2 TRBJ2-7 TRBV20-1
CASSFVAGGPAYEQFF TGTGCCAGCAGTTTTGTAGCGGGAGGGCCGGCGTATGAGCAGTTCTTC few TRBD2 TRBJ2-1 TRBV6-2/TRBV6-3
CASRGGQGAVGELFF TGTGCCAGCAGGGGGGGACAGGGGGCCGTCGGGGAGCTGTTTTTT NA TRBD1 TRBJ2-2 TRBV6-1
CASSVTRGLAGGSGANVLTF TGTGCCAGCAGCGTGACTAGGGGACTAGCGGGAGGCTCTGGGGCCAACGTCCTGACTTTC NA TRBD2 TRBJ2-6 TRBV9
CCARDPWRGGPTDTQYF TGCTGTGCTAGAGATCCTTGGCGGGGGGGCCCCACAGATACGCAGTATTTT NA TRBD2 TRBJ2-3 TRBV20-1
CASRVSSGSWQFF TGTGCCAGCCGGGTTAGTAGCGGGAGTTGGCAGTTCTTC NA TRBD2 TRBJ2-1 TRBV12-3/TRBV12-4
CASSLVAGAETDTQYF TGCGCCAGCAGCTTGGTTGCGGGGGCCGAGACAGATACGCAGTATTTT NA NA TRBJ2-3 TRBV5-1
CSVRGEKLFF TGCAGCGTTCGAGGTGAAAAACTGTTTTTT NA NA TRBJ1-4 TRBV29-1
CSAPPRETQYF TGCAGTGCCCCACCTAGGGAGACCCAGTACTTC NA NA TRBJ2-5 TRBV20-1
CASSLKWTGGNTGELFF TGTGCCAGCAGTTTGAAATGGACGGGAGGAAACACCGGGGAGCTGTTTTTT NA TRBD2 TRBJ2-2 TRBV27
CASSFQGASNQPQHF TGTGCCAGCAGTTTTCAGGGCGCTTCTAATCAGCCCCAGCATTTT few NA TRBJ1-5 TRBV12-3/TRBV12-4
CASSLAGGFGQPQHF TGTGCCAGCAGCTTGGCAGGGGGCTTCGGCCAGCCCCAGCATTTT NA TRBD1 TRBJ1-5 TRBV5-5
CASSFQPAGQWVGELFF TGTGCCAGCAGCTTCCAGCCTGCGGGACAGTGGGTCGGGGAGCTGTTTTTT NA NA TRBJ2-2 TRBV7-8
CASSLSHGGAFF TGTGCCAGCAGTTTAAGCCACGGGGGAGCTTTCTTT few NA TRBJ1-1 TRBV12-3/TRBV12-4
CASFRNVLSGANVLTF TGTGCCAGCTTTCGGAACGTACTCTCTGGGGCCAACGTCCTGACTTTC NA NA TRBJ2-6 TRBV12-3/TRBV12-4
CASSPRWTSGSDTQYF TGTGCCAGCAGCCCTCGGTGGACTAGCGGGAGTGATACGCAGTATTTT NA TRBD2 TRBJ2-3 TRBV11-2
CASSPNVEKNTEAFF TGTGCCAGCTCACCTAATGTAGAAAAGAACACTGAAGCTTTCTTT NA NA TRBJ1-1 TRBV18
CATSRGAGGWTDTQYF TGTGCCACCAGCAGAGGGGCGGGGGGTTGGACAGATACGCAGTATTTT NA TRBD2 TRBJ2-3 TRBV15
CAIRGDSANTGELFF TGTGCCATCAGAGGAGACAGTGCGAACACCGGGGAGCTGTTTTTT few NA TRBJ2-2 TRBV10-3
CSANKPPEQFF TGCAGTGCTAATAAACCCCCTGAGCAGTTCTTC NA NA TRBJ2-1 TRBV20-1
CATSGSITDTQYF TGTGCCACGTCCGGGAGTATCACAGATACGCAGTATTTT NA NA TRBJ2-3 TRBV28
CSAPQGAGGNTDTQYF TGCAGTGCACCCCAGGGCGCGGGAGGAAACACAGATACGCAGTATTTT NA TRBD2 TRBJ2-3 TRBV20-1
CASSFRLAGGIDTDTQYF TGTGCCAGCAGTTTTCGTCTAGCGGGAGGGATTGACACAGATACGCAGTATTTT NA TRBD2 TRBJ2-3 TRBV12-3/TRBV12-4
CSATDRFTEAFF TGCAGTGCCACCGACAGGTTCACTGAAGCTTTCTTT NA NA TRBJ1-1 TRBV20-1
CASSLSAGQGKETQYF TGTGCCAGCAGTTTATCGGCGGGACAGGGGAAAGAGACCCAGTACTTC NA TRBD1 TRBJ2-5 TRBV27
CASSLGRAGLNEQFF TGTGCCAGCAGCTTAGGTCGAGCGGGATTGAATGAGCAGTTCTTC NA TRBD2 TRBJ2-1 TRBV7-8
CASSRGVTEAFF TGTGCCAGCAGCCGAGGGGTGACTGAAGCTTTCTTT few NA TRBJ1-1 TRBV7-9
CASSRGRGGAKANTEAFF TGTGCCAGCAGTCGAGGCCGAGGCGGGGCGAAGGCGAACACTGAAGCTTTCTTT NA NA TRBJ1-1 TRBV2
CASSVGDARNIQYF TGCGCCAGCAGTGTGGGGGACGCACGGAACATTCAGTACTTC NA NA TRBJ2-4 TRBV10-2
CASRAGTDSNQPQHF TGTGCCAGCAGAGCCGGGACAGATAGCAATCAGCCCCAGCATTTT few TRBD1 TRBJ1-5 TRBV12-3/TRBV12-4
CASSSSGQGARSPLHF TGTGCCAGCAGTTCGTCCGGACAGGGGGCGCGGTCACCCCTCCACTTT NA TRBD1 TRBJ1-6 TRBV6-2/TRBV6-3
CASRHLGVQPQHF TGTGCCAGCAGACATTTAGGGGTTCAGCCCCAGCATTTT NA NA TRBJ1-5 TRBV6-1
CSARKAMDYGYTF TGCAGTGCTAGGAAGGCCATGGACTATGGCTACACCTTC many NA TRBJ1-2 TRBV20-1
CASSLAYPGKGGRDTQYF TGTGCCAGCAGTTTAGCCTATCCGGGAAAGGGAGGGAGAGATACGCAGTATTTT NA TRBD2 TRBJ2-3 TRBV12-3/TRBV12-4
CASSSRDRANYGYTF TGTGCCAGCAGTTCTAGAGACAGGGCTAACTATGGCTACACCTTC few TRBD1 TRBJ1-2 TRBV27
CASSDRGVSTDTQYF TGCGCCAGCAGTGATCGCGGAGTTAGCACAGATACGCAGTATTTT NA NA TRBJ2-3 TRBV10-1
CASSQPVSRGDEQYF TGTGCCAGCAGCCAACCTGTGTCCCGGGGAGACGAGCAGTACTTC once NA TRBJ2-7 TRBV4-2
CASGQRASGNQETQYF TGTGCCAGCGGACAACGGGCTAGCGGGAACCAAGAGACCCAGTACTTC NA TRBD2 TRBJ2-5 TRBV6-2/TRBV6-3
CASRQAGSYGYTF TGTGCCAGCAGACAGGCAGGCTCCTATGGCTACACCTTC NA NA TRBJ1-2 TRBV12-3/TRBV12-4
CASSRLGLYTDTQYF TGCGCCAGCAGCCGCCTGGGACTTTACACAGATACGCAGTATTTT few NA TRBJ2-3 TRBV5-1
CASSFIRDRAYNEQFF TGTGCCAGCAGCTTCATCCGGGACAGGGCCTACAATGAGCAGTTCTTC NA TRBD1 TRBJ2-1 TRBV11-3
CSARDPLGQTNTGELFF TGCAGTGCTAGAGATCCTCTCGGGCAGACGAACACCGGGGAGCTGTTTTTT NA NA TRBJ2-2 TRBV20-1